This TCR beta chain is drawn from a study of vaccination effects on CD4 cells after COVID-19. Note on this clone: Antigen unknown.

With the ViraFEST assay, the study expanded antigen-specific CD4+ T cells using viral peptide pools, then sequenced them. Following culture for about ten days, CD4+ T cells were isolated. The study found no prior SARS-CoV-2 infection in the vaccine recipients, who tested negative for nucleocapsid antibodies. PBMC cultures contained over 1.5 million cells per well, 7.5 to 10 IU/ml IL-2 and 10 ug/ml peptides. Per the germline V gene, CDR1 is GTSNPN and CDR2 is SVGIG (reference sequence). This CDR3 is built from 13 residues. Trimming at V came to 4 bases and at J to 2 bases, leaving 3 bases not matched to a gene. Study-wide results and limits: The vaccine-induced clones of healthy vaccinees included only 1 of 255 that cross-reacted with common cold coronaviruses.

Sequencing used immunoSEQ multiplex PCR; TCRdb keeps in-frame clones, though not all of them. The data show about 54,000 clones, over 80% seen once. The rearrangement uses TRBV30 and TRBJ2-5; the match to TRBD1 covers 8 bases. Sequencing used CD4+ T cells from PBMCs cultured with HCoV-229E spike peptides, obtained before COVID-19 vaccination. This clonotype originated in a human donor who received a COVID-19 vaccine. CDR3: CAWTRDRQETQYF. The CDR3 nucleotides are TGTGCCTGGACCCGGGACAGGCAAGAGACCCAGTACTTC.